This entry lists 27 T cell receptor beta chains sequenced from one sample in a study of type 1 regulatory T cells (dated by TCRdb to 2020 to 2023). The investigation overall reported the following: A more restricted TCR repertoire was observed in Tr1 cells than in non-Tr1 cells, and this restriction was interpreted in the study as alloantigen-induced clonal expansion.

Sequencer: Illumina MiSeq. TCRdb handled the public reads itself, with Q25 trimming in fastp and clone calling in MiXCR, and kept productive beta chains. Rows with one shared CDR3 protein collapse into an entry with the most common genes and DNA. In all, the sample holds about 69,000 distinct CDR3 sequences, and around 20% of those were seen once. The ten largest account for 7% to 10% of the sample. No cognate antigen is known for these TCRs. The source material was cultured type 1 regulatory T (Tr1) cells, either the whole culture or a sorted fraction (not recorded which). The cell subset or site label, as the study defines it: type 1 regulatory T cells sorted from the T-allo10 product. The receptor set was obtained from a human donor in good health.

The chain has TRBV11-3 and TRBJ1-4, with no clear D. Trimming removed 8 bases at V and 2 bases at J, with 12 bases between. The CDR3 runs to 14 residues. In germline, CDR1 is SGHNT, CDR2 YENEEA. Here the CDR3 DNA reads TGTGCCAGCTATAAGGTCCTCACTAATGAAAAACTGTTTTTT. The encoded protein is CASYKVLTNEKLFF.

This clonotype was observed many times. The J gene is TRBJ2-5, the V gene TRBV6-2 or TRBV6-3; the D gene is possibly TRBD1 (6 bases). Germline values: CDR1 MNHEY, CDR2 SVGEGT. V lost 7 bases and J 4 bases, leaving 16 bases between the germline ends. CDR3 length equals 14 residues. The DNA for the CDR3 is TGTGCCAGCAACCCCGGGACATCAGGAGAGACCCAGTACTTC. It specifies CASNPGTSGETQYF.

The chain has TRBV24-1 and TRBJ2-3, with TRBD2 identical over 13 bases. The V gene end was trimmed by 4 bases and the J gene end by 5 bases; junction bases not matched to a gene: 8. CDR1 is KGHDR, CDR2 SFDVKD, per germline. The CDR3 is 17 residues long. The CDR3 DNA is TGTGCCACCAGTGACTACGGACTAGCGGGAGACAAAGATACGCAGTATTTT. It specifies CATSDYGLAGDKDTQYF.

The CDR3 region has the DNA TGTGCCAGCAGCTTATACGGGAGGGCTCTCTACAATGAGCAGTTCTTC. Translation: CASSLYGRALYNEQFF. This sequence joins TRBV7-8 and TRBJ2-1, with 8 bases that match TRBD2. This CDR3 is built from 16 residues. Germline assignment: CDR1 SGHVS and CDR2 FQNEAQ. V trimming: 2 bases; J trimming: 3 bases; junction bases outside the gene matches: 6.

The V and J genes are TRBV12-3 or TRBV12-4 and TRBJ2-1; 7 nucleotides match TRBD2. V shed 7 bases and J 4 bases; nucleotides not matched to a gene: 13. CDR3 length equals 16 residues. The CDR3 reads CASNRGEGEGYNEQFF. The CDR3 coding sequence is TGTGCCAGCAATAGGGGAGAAGGGGAGGGGTACAATGAGCAGTTCTTC.

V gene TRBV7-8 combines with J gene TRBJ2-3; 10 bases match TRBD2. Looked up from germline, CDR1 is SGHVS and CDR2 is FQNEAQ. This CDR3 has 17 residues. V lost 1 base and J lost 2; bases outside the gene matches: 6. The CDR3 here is CASSLVGLAGVTDTQYF. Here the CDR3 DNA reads TGTGCCAGCAGCTTAGTAGGGCTAGCGGGAGTCACAGATACGCAGTATTTT.

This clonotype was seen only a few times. CDR3 DNA: TGCAGTGCTTACAGGGAGTCTGGGGCCAACGTCCTGACTTTC. As protein: CSAYRESGANVLTF. The chain employs TRBV20-1 and TRBJ2-6; tentative D call: TRBD1 (6 bases). The CDR3 is 14 residues long. Germline lookup yields CDR1 DFQATT and CDR2 SNEGSKA (reference sequence). The V end lost 5 bases, the J end lost 1 base, and 9 bases lay between the germline ends.

The CDR3 is CAWSLQGDQPQHF. As DNA, the CDR3 is TGTGCCTGGAGTTTACAGGGAGATCAGCCCCAGCATTTT. The J gene is TRBJ1-5, the V gene TRBV30; D is perhaps TRBD1 (6 bases). The CDR3 sequence is 13 residues long. Trimming pared 2 bases from V and 5 bases from J, leaving 10 bases between. Germline CDR1 GTSNPN, CDR2 SVGIG (reference sequence).

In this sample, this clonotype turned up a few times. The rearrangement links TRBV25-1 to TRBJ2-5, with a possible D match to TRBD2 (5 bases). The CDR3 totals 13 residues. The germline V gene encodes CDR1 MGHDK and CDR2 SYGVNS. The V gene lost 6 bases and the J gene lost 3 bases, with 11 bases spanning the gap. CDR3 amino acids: CASRLGRKETQYF. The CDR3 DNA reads TGTGCCAGCAGACTAGGACGGAAAGAGACCCAGTACTTC.

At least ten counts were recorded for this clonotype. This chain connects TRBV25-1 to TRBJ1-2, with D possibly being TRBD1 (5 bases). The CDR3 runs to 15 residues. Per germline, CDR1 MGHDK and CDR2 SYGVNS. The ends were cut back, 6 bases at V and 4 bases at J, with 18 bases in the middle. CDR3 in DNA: TGTGCCAGCAGCTTCCCTGGGGCGGCTCCCTATGGCTACACCTTC. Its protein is CASSFPGAAPYGYTF.

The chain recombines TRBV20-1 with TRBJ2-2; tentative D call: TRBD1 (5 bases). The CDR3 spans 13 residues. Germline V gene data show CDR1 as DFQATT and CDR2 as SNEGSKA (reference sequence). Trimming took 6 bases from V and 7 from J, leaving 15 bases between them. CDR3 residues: CSAPSARGGELFF. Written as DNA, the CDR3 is TGCAGTGCCCCGTCGGCAAGGGGCGGGGAGCTGTTTTTT.

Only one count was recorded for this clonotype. The CDR3 sequence is CASKGPQGADQPQHF. DNA of the CDR3: TGTGCCAGTAAGGGACCACAGGGGGCGGATCAGCCCCAGCATTTT. The chain couples TRBV19 to TRBJ1-5, with 9 bases fitting TRBD1. V lost 7 bases and J lost 5; bases outside the gene matches: 9. CDR1 is LNHDA and CDR2 is SQIVND in the germline V gene (reference sequence). The CDR3 has 15 amino acids.

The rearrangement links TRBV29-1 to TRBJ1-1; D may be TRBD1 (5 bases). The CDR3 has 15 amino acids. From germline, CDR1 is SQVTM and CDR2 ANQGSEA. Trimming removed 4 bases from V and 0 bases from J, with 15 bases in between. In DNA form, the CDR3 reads TGCAGCGTTGTCTTTTCGGGGACTCTGAACACTGAAGCTTTCTTT. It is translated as CSVVFSGTLNTEAFF.

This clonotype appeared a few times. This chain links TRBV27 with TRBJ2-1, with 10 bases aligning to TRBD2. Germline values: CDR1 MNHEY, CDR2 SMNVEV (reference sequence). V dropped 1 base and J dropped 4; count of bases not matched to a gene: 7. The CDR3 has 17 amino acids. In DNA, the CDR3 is TGTGCCAGCAGTTTATTGGCTAGCGGGAGTCATTACAATGAGCAGTTCTTC. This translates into CASSLLASGSHYNEQFF.

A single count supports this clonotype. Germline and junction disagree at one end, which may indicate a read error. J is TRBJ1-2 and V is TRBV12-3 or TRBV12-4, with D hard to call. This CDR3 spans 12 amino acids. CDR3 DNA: TGTGCCAGCAGTTTGGTTACGGATCGGCCCACGTTC. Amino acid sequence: CASSLVTDRPTF.

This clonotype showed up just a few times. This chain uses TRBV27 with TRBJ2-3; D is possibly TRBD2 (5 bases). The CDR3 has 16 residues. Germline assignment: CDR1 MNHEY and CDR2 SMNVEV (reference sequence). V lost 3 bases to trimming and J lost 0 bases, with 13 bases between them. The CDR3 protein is CASSFRLTSSTDTQYF. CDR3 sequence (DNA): TGTGCCAGCAGTTTCCGACTAACTTCTAGCACAGATACGCAGTATTTT.

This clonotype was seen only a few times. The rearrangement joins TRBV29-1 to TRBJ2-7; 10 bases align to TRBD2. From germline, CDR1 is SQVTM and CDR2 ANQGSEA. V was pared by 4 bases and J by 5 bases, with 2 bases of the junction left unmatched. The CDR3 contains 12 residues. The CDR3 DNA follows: TGCAGCGTTGTGCTAGCGGGAGACGAGCAGTACTTC. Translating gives CSVVLAGDEQYF.

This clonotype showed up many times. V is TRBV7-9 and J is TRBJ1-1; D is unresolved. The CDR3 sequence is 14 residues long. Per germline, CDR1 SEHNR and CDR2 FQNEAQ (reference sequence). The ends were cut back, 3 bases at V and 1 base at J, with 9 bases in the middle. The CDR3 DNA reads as TGTGCCAGCAGCTTTTCGAGCCGGAACACTGAAGCTTTCTTT. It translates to CASSFSSRNTEAFF.

The CDR3 loop is CSARGAVLYEQYF. The CDR3 DNA reads TGCAGTGCTAGAGGGGCGGTACTCTACGAGCAGTACTTC. The J gene is TRBJ2-7, the V gene TRBV20-1; D is unresolved. Germline V lookup: CDR1 DFQATT, CDR2 SNEGSKA (reference sequence). This CDR3 has 13 amino acids. The ends were cut back, 1 base at V and 3 bases at J, with 10 bases in the middle.

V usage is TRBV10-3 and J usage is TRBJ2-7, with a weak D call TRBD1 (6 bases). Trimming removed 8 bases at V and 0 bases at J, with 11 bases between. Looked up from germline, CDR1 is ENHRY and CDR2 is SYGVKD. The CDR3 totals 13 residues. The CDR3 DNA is TGTGCCATCGGACGGGACAACTCCTACGAGCAGTACTTC. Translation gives CAIGRDNSYEQYF.

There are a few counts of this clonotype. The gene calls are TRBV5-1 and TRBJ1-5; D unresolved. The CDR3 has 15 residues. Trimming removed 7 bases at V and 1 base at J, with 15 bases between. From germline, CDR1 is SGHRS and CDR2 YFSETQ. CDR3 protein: CASPRGDLSNQPQHF. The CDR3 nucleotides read TGCGCCAGCCCCCGTGGGGATTTGAGCAATCAGCCCCAGCATTTT.

The CDR3 nucleotides are TGCAGCGTTTTCTACACTGAAGCTTTCTTT. As protein: CSVFYTEAFF. The chain is built from TRBV29-1 and TRBJ1-1; D is uncertain. Germline CDR1 is SQVTM and CDR2 is ANQGSEA. CDR3 length: 10 residues. V was pared by 5 bases and J by 3 bases, with 4 bases between.

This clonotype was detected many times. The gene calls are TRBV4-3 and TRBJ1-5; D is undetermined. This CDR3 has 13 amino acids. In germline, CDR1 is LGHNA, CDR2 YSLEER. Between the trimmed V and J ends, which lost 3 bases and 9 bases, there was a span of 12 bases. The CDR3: CASSQESLGPQHF. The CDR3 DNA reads TGCGCCAGCAGCCAGGAGAGCCTAGGGCCCCAGCATTTT.

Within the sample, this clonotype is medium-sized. The CDR3 sequence is CASSRGMNTEAFF. Written as DNA, the CDR3 is TGCGCCAGCAGCCGGGGGATGAACACTGAAGCTTTCTTT. V gene TRBV5-1 combines with J gene TRBJ1-1; a weak D match, TRBD1 (5 bases). The CDR3 runs to 13 residues. V gave up 4 bases and J gave up 0 bases, with 7 bases separating them. Germline V CDR1 and CDR2: SGHRS, YFSETQ.

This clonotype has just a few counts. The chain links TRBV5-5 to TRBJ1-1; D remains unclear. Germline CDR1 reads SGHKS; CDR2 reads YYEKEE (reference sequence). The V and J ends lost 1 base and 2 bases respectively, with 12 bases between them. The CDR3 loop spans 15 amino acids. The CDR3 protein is CASSLLARRNTEAFF. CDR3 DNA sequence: TGTGCCAGCAGCTTGTTGGCGCGTAGAAACACTGAAGCTTTCTTT.

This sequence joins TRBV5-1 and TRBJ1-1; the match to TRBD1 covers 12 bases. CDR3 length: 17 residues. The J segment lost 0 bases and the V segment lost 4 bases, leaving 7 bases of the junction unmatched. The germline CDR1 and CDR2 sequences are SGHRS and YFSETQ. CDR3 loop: CASSIRGTGGMNTEAFF. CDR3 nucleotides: TGCGCCAGCAGCATTCGTGGGACAGGGGGCATGAACACTGAAGCTTTCTTT.

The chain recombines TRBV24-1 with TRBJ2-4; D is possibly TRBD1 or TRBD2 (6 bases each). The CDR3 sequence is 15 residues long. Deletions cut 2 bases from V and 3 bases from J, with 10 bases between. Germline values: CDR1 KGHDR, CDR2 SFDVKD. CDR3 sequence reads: CATSDSGAGKNIQYF. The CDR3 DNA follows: TGTGCCACCAGTGATTCGGGGGCCGGCAAAAACATTCAGTACTTC.